One and the same sample provided the 17 T cell receptor beta chains below, sequenced in a study of human T cells and chemical hapten exposure (dated by TCRdb to about 2021). Sample time point, as interpreted from the label and publication: patch test 3, about 24 weeks after DPC sensitization. The treatment or condition label of this sample denotes: therapeutic diphenylcyclopropenone sensitization with weekly scalp DPC. The library was obtained by RACE. This sample was sequenced with a NextSeq 500. TCRdb passed the public sequencing reads through fastp at Q25 and MiXCR, retaining productive beta sequences. All rows with the same CDR3 protein become a single entry with the most common DNA and genes. The sample table lists 190,000 or so distinct CDR3 sequences, around a quarter of them with a count of one. The ten largest account for 2% to 2.5% of the sample. The material sequenced was whole blood, taken in connection with sensitization to the hapten diphenylcyclopropenone (DPC). The receptors were sampled from a woman in her thirties or forties with alopecia areata. Some clones in this sample may be carry-over from other donors' samples.

This clonotype has a single count. The gene calls are TRBV28 and TRBJ1-3; D is perhaps TRBD1 (6 bases). CDR1 is MDHEN and CDR2 is SYDVKM in the germline V gene. The ends were cut back, 7 bases at V and 0 bases at J, with 13 bases in the middle. The CDR3 totals 15 residues. For the CDR3, the DNA is TGTGCCAGCAAGGTTTGGGGGCTCTCTGGAAACACCATATATTTT. Protein product: CASKVWGLSGNTIYF.

This clonotype was counted between two and nine times. This chain links TRBV10-3 with TRBJ2-3, with D hard to call. Germline V gives CDR1 ENHRY, CDR2 SYGVKD. V gave up 6 bases and J gave up 5 bases, with 12 bases separating them. The CDR3 runs 13 residues. Here the CDR3 reads CAIRDGVEDTQYF. The CDR3 coding sequence is TGTGCCATCAGGGATGGAGTGGAAGATACGCAGTATTTT.

For the CDR3, the DNA is TGTGCCAGCAGCACCCGACAGGGAACGAACACTGAAGCTTTCTTT. This sequence encodes CASSTRQGTNTEAFF. The V gene is TRBV9, the J gene TRBJ1-1, with 7 bases aligning to TRBD1. This CDR3 region has 15 residues. V was clipped by 4 bases and J by 1 base; unmatched bases: 7. CDR1 is SGDLS and CDR2 is YYNGEE in the germline V gene. Filled out from reference TRBV9 and TRBJ1-1, the complete variable domain reads DSGVTQTPKHLITATGQRVTLRCSPRSGDLSVYWYQQSLDQGLQFLIQYYNGEERAKGNILERFSAQQFPDLHSELNLSSLELGDSALYFCASSTRQGTNTEAFFGQGTRLTVV.

This clonotype was picked up a small number of times. V usage is TRBV10-3 and J usage is TRBJ2-3; no definite D call. Per germline, CDR1 ENHRY and CDR2 SYGVKD. This CDR3 comprises 13 residues. The V end was cut by 7 bases, the J end by 1 base, with 9 bases between. For the CDR3, the DNA is TGTGCCATCAAGGCACTACGCACAGATACGCAGTATTTT. The encoded protein is CAIKALRTDTQYF.

The chain recombines TRBV20-1 with TRBJ2-7; D remains ambiguous. Trimming removed 6 bases at V and 4 bases at J, with 7 bases between. Germline CDR1 is DFQATT and CDR2 is SNEGSKA (reference sequence). The CDR3 extends over 10 amino acids. CDR3 in DNA: TGCAGTGCCCCGATTTACGAGCAGTACTTC. Translation: CSAPIYEQYF.

This clonotype was detected only a few times. The rearrangement links TRBV11-2 to TRBJ1-1; D uncertain. CDR3 length equals 13 residues. Per the germline V gene, CDR1 is SGHAT and CDR2 is FQNNGV. The V gene lost 2 bases and the J gene lost 1 base, with 5 bases spanning the gap. For the CDR3, the DNA is TGTGCCAGCAGCTTAATGTGGAACACTGAAGCTTTCTTT. Translating it yields CASSLMWNTEAFF.

This clonotype showed up just a few times. The chain joins TRBV6-5 to TRBJ1-2; the match to TRBD1 covers 7 bases. The trim removed 6 bases at V and 0 bases at J, leaving 10 bases unmatched. Per germline, CDR1 MNHEY and CDR2 SVGAGI. The CDR3 consists of 16 residues. The CDR3 DNA reads as TGTGCCAGCAGGACCGACAGGGCCTTAGCTAACTATGGCTACACCTTC. Translation: CASRTDRALANYGYTF.

This chain joins TRBV20-1 and TRBJ2-7; tentative D call: TRBD2 (5 bases). Trimming pared 3 bases from V and 0 bases from J, leaving 15 bases between. CDR1 and CDR2 (germline): DFQATT, SNEGSKA (reference sequence). This CDR3 has 15 amino acids. The CDR3 spells CSASRGLLRSYEQYF. DNA of the CDR3: TGCAGTGCTAGCCGAGGGCTACTCCGCTCCTACGAGCAGTACTTC.

Many counts were recorded for this clonotype. J is TRBJ1-1 and V is TRBV12-3 or TRBV12-4; D gene ambiguous. The CDR3 is made up of 11 amino acids. The germline V and J ends were trimmed by 3 bases and 6 bases, with 5 bases remaining between them. CDR3 nucleotides: TGTGCCAGCAGTTTTCGAGCTGAAGCTTTCTTT. Its protein is CASSFRAEAFF.

The rearrangement joins TRBV14 to TRBJ2-2, with 11 positions matching TRBD2. J was trimmed by 9 bases and V by 1 base; bases with no gene match: 4. This CDR3 has 15 residues. The V gene's germline CDR1 is SGHDN and CDR2 FVKESK. The CDR3 is CASSQGLAGRRELFF. CDR3 nucleotide sequence: TGTGCCAGCAGCCAAGGACTAGCGGGAAGACGGGAGCTGTTTTTT.

The V call is TRBV25-1, the J call TRBJ1-5; no clear D gene. The CDR3 sequence is 12 residues long. Deletions cut 3 bases from V and 5 bases from J, with 5 bases between. The V gene's germline CDR1 is MGHDK and CDR2 SYGVNS. The chain's CDR3 is CASSDSHQPQHF. The CDR3 coding sequence is TGTGCCAGCAGTGACAGCCATCAGCCCCAGCATTTT.

The table lists this clonotype with a few counts. The CDR3 DNA is TGCGCCAGCAGCCCGACGGACACCTACTCTGGAAACACCATATATTTT. Translated: CASSPTDTYSGNTIYF. The chain couples TRBV4-1 to TRBJ1-3; perhaps TRBD1 as D (5 bases). V lost 4 bases to trimming and J lost 0 bases, with 13 bases between them. The CDR3 spans 16 residues. Germline values: CDR1 MGHRA, CDR2 YSYEKL.

In its sample, this clonotype was seen a few times. The CDR3 DNA follows: TGTGCCAGCAGCTTAGAGCTCTATGGCTACACCTTC. Its translation is CASSLELYGYTF. The chain couples TRBV7-2 to TRBJ1-2; D is undetermined. The CDR3 spans 12 residues. Trimming left V 1 base short and J 4 bases short, with 4 bases between. Germline V gene data show CDR1 as SGHTA and CDR2 as FQGNSA. The full variable domain, completed using reference TRBV7-2 and TRBJ1-2, is GAGVSQSPSNKVTEKGKDVELRCDPISGHTALYWYRQSLGQGLEFLIYFQGNSAPDKSGLPSDRFSAERTGGSVSTLTIQRTQQEDSAVYLCASSLELYGYTFGSGTRLTVV.

In its sample, this clonotype was seen a few times. The J gene is TRBJ2-7, the V gene TRBV28; 11 bases map to TRBD1. Germline assignment: CDR1 MDHEN and CDR2 SYDVKM. J gave up 5 bases and V 4 bases, and 7 bases lay outside the gene matches. The CDR3 runs 15 residues. Here the CDR3 reads CASSSPGQGGDEQYF. In nucleotides, the CDR3 is TGTGCCAGCAGTTCACCGGGACAGGGGGGCGACGAGCAGTACTTC.

V gene TRBV12-3 or TRBV12-4 combines with J gene TRBJ2-7; D gene ambiguous. There are 14 residues in the CDR3. Trimming took 6 bases from V and 2 from J, leaving 14 bases between them. The CDR3 spells CASSLAAVTYEQYF. CDR3 bases: TGTGCCAGCAGCTTGGCTGCGGTTACCTACGAGCAGTACTTC.

With regard to this clonotype: The junction differs from germline at one of its ends, possibly a read error. The CDR3 loop is CVSRPAQGGDEKLFF. CDR3 DNA sequence: TGTGTCAGCAGACCCGCCCAGGGCGGGGATGAAAAACTGTTTTTT. This chain links TRBV27 with TRBJ1-4; D may be TRBD1 (5 bases). Germline V gene sequence: CDR1 MNHEY, CDR2 SMNVEV (reference sequence). The CDR3 spans 15 residues.

This clonotype was observed many times. The chain is built from TRBV7-2 and TRBJ2-3, with D possibly being TRBD2 (5 bases). CDR1 and CDR2 (germline): SGHTA, FQGNSA. The CDR3 spans 14 residues. V was clipped by 0 bases and J by 6 bases, with 10 bases between them. This chain's CDR3 is CASSLAGATDTQYF. As DNA, the CDR3 is TGTGCCAGCAGCTTAGCGGGAGCTACTGATACGCAGTATTTT.